This TCR beta chain appears in the sequencing data of a study of blood T cells in healthy people across ages. Primers used in a second PCR of about 7 to 12 cycles were a sample-barcoded 5' primer and a J-beta primer mix. TCRdb re-derived calls from the 5' RACE reads in MiXCR, one entry per CDR3 protein. The table shows fewer than 800,000 distinct CDR3 sequences, with around 21% occurring only once. CDR3 length equals 15 residues. V lost 0 bases and J lost 5; bases outside the gene matches: 7. CDR1 SGHRS and CDR2 YFSETQ come from the germline V gene. This clonotype originated in a man aged 65 to 79 in good health. The V and J genes are TRBV5-1 and TRBJ1-1; TRBD1 agrees at 7 bases. Sequencing was performed on blood. The CDR3, as DNA: TGCGCCAGCAGCTTGGTACGGCAGGGGGAGACTGAAGCTTTCTTT. It specifies CASSLVRQGETEAFF.